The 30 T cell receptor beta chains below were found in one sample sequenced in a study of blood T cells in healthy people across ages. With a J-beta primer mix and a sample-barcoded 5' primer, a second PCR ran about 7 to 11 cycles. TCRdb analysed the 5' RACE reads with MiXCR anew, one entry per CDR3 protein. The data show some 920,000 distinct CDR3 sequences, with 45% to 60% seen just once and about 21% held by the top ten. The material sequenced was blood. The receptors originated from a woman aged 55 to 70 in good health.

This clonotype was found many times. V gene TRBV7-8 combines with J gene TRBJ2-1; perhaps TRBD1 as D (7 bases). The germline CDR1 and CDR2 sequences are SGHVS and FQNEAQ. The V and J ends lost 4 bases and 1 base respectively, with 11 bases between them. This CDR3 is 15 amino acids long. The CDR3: CASSYSGGSYNEQFF. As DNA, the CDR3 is TGTGCCAGCAGCTACTCAGGGGGGTCCTACAATGAGCAGTTCTTC.

In nucleotides, the CDR3 is TGTGCCATCCGGCCGGAGGTATTTCACGAGCAGTACTTC. Translating gives CAIRPEVFHEQYF. The chain links TRBV10-3 to TRBJ2-7, with D perhaps TRBD2 (5 bases). The CDR3 runs 13 residues. V was pared by 8 bases and J by 5 bases, with 16 bases between. CDR1 is ENHRY and CDR2 is SYGVKD in the germline V gene.

CDR3 residues: CSARGGTETGYTF. The CDR3 region has the DNA TGCAGTGCTAGAGGCGGGACAGAAACAGGCTACACCTTC. The chain is built from TRBV20-1 and TRBJ1-2, with 7 bases lining up with TRBD1. Germline V lookup: CDR1 DFQATT, CDR2 SNEGSKA (reference sequence). V trimming: 1 base; J trimming: 8 bases; junction bases outside the gene matches: 7. This CDR3 spans 13 amino acids.

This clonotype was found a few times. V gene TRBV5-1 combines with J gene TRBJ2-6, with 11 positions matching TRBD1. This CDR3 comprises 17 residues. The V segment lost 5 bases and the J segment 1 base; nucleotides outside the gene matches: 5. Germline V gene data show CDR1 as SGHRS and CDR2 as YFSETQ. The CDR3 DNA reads TGCGCCAGCAGAACCGGGACAGGGGGATCTGGGGCCAACGTCCTGACTTTC. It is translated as CASRTGTGGSGANVLTF.

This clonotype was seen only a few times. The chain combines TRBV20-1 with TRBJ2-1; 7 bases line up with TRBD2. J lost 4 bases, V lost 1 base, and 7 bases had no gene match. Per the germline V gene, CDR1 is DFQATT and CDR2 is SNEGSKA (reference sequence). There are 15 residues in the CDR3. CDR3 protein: CSARGGGSVYNEQFF. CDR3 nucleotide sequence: TGCAGTGCTAGAGGGGGCGGGAGCGTTTACAATGAGCAGTTCTTC.

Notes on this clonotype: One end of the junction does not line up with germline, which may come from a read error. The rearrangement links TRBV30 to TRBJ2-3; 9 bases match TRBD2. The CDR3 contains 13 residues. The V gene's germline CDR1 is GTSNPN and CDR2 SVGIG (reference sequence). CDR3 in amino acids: CALAGASTATQYF. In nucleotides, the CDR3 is TGTGCCTTAGCGGGAGCTTCGACAGCTACGCAGTATTTT. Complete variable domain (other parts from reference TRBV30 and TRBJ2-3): SQTIHQWPATLVQPVGSPLSLECTVEGTSNPNLYWYRQAAGRGLQLLFYSVGIGQISSEVPQNLSASRPQDRQFILSSKKLLLSDSGFYLCALAGASTATQYFGPGTRLTVL.

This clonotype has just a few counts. The CDR3 nucleotides are TGTGCCAGCAGCTTAGGACAGGGGGCGCGCCATGAGCAGTTCTTC. Translating it yields CASSLGQGARHEQFF. The rearrangement joins TRBV7-9 to TRBJ2-1; 10 positions agree with TRBD1. The CDR3 has 15 residues. Germline CDR1 SEHNR, CDR2 FQNEAQ (reference sequence). V dropped 1 base and J dropped 8; count of bases not matched to a gene: 5.

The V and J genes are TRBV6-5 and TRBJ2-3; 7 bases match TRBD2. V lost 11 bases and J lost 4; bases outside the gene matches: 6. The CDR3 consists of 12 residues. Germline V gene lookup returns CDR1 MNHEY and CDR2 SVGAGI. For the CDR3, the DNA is TGTGCCGTGGGCGGGAGCCCAGATACGCAGTATTTT. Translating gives CAVGGSPDTQYF.

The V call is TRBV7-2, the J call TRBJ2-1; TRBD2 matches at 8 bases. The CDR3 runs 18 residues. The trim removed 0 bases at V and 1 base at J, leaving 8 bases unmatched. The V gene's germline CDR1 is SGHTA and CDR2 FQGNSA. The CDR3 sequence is CASSLAGTSGRSYNEQFF. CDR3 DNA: TGTGCCAGCAGCTTAGCAGGCACTAGCGGAAGGTCCTACAATGAGCAGTTCTTC.

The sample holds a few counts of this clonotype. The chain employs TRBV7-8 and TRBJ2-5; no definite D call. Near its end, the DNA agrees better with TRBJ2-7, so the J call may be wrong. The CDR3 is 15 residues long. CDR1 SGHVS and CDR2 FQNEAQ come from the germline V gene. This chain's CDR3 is CASSLGSWMDYEQYF. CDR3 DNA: TGTGCCAGCAGCTTAGGCTCCTGGATGGACTACGAGCAGTACTTC.

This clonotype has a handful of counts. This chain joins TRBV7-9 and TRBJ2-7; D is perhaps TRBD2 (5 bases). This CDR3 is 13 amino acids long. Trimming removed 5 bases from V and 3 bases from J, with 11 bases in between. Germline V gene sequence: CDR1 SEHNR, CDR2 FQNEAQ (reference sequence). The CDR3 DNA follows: TGTGCCAGCAGCCCTAACCGGGACTACGAGCAGTACTTC. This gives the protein CASSPNRDYEQYF.

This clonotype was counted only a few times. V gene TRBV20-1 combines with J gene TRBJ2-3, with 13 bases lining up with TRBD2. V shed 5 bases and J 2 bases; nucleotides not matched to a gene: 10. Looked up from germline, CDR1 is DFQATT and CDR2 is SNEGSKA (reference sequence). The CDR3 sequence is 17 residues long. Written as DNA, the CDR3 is TGCAGTGCTCCCTCCGGACTAGCGGGAGTGGTCACAGATACGCAGTATTTT. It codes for CSAPSGLAGVVTDTQYF.

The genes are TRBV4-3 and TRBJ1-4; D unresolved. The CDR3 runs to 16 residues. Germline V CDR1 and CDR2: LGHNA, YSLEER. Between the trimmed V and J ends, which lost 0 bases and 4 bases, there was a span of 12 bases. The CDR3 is CASSQDSQDFNEKLFF. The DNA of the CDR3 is TGCGCCAGCAGCCAAGATTCACAAGACTTTAATGAAAAACTGTTTTTT.

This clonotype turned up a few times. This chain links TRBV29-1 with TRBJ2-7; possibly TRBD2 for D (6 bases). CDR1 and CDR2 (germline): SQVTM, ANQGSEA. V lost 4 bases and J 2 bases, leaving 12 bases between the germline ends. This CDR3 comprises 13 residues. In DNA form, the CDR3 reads TGCAGCGTTGTGGGACTTGGAACCTACGAGCAGTACTTC. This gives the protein CSVVGLGTYEQYF.

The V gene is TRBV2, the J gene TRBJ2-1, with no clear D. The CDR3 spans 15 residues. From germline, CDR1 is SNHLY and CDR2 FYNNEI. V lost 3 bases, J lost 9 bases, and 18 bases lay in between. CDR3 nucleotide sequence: TGTGCCAGCAGTGAGGCTTCCCTCGCTGTGGGTGAGCAGTTCTTC. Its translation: CASSEASLAVGEQFF.

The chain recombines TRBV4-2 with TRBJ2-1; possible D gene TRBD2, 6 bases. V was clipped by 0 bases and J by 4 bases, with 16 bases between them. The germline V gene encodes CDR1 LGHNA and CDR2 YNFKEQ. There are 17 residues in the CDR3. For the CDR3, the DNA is TGTGCCAGCAGCCAAGATAAGGGAGGAGGGAAGTACAATGAGCAGTTCTTC. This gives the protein CASSQDKGGGKYNEQFF.

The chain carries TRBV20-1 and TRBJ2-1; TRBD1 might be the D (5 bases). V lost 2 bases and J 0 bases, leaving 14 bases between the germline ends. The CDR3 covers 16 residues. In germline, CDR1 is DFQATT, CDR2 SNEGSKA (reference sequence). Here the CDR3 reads CSARFRYDSSYNEQFF. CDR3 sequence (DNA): TGCAGTGCTAGATTTAGGTATGACAGCTCCTACAATGAGCAGTTCTTC.

This chain's CDR3 is CSARGVGEQFF. For the CDR3, the DNA is TGCAGTGCTCGAGGGGTTGGTGAGCAGTTCTTC. The chain couples TRBV20-1 to TRBJ2-1; tentatively, D is TRBD1 or TRBD2 (5 bases each). V lost 5 bases to trimming and J lost 9 bases, with 11 bases between them. Germline V gene lookup returns CDR1 DFQATT and CDR2 SNEGSKA (reference sequence). The CDR3 is 11 amino acids.

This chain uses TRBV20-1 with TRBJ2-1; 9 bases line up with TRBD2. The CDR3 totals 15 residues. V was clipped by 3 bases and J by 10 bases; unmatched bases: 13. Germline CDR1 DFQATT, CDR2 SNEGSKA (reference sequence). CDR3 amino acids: CSASRGSGSVREQFF. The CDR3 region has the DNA TGCAGTGCTAGCAGGGGTAGCGGGAGTGTACGAGAGCAGTTCTTC.

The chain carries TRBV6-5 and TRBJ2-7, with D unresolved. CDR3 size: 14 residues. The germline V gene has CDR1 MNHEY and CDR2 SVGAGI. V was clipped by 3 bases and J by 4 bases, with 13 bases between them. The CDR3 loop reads CASSYLRDPYEQYF. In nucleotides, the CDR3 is TGTGCCAGCAGTTATCTGAGAGACCCATACGAGCAGTACTTC.

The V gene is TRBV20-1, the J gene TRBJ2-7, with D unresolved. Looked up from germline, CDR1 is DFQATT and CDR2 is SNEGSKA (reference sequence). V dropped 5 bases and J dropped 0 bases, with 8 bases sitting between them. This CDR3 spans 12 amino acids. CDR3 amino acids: CSAGPHSYEQYF. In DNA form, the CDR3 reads TGCAGTGCTGGGCCCCACTCCTACGAGCAGTACTTC.

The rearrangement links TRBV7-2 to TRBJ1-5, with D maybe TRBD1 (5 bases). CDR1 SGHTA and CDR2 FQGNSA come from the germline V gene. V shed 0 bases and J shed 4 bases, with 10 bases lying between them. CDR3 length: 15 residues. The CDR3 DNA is TGTGCCAGCAGCTTAGCAGGGGCGTTTAATCAGCCCCAGCATTTT. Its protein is CASSLAGAFNQPQHF.

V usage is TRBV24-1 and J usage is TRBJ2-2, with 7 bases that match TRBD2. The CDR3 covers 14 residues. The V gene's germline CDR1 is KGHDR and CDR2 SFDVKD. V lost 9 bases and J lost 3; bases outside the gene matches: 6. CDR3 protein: CATSREYDTGELFF. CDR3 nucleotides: TGTGCCACCTCGCGGGAGTATGACACCGGGGAGCTGTTTTTT.

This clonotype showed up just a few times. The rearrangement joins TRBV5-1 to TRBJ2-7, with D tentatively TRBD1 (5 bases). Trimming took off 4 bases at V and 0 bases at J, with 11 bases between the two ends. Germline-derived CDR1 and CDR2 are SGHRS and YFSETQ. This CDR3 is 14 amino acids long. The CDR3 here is CASSNTGSSYEQYF. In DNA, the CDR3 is TGCGCCAGCAGCAATACAGGTAGCTCCTACGAGCAGTACTTC. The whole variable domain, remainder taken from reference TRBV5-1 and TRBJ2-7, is KAGVTQTPRYLIKTRGQQVTLSCSPISGHRSVSWYQQTPGQGLQFLFEYFSETQRNKGNFPGRFSGRQFSNSRSEMNVSTLELGDSALYLCASSNTGSSYEQYFGPGTRLTVT.

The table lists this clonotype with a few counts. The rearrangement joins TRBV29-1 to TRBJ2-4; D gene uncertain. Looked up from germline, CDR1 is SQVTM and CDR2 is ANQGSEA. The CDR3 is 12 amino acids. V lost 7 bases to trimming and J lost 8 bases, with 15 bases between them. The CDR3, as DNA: TGCAGCGCCGCTTTCCGGGTGGACATTCAGTACTTC. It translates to CSAAFRVDIQYF.

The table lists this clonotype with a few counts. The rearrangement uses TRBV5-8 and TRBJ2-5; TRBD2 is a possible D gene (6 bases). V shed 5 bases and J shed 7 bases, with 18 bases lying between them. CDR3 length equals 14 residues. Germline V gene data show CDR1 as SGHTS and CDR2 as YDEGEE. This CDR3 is CASSLRLGMGTQYF. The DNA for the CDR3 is TGTGCCAGCAGTCTAAGACTAGGGATGGGGACCCAGTACTTC.

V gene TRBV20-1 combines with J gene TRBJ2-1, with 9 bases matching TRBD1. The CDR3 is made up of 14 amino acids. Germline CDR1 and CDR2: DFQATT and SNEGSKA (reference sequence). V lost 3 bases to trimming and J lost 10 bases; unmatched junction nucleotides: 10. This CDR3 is CSARAGTGFYEQFF. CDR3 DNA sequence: TGCAGTGCTAGGGCAGGGACAGGGTTTTACGAGCAGTTCTTC.

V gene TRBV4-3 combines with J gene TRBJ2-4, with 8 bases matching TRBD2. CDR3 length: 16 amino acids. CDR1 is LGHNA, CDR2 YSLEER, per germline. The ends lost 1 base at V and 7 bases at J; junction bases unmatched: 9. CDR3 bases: TGCGCCAGCAGCCAAGGTCCGGGACTAGGGATTAACATTCAGTACTTC. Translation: CASSQGPGLGINIQYF.

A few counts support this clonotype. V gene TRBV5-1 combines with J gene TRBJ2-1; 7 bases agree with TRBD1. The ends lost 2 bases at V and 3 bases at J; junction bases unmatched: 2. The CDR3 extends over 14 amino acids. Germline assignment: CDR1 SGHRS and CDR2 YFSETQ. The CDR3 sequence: CASSFRDSYNEQFF. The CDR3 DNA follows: TGCGCCAGCAGCTTCCGGGACAGCTACAATGAGCAGTTCTTC.

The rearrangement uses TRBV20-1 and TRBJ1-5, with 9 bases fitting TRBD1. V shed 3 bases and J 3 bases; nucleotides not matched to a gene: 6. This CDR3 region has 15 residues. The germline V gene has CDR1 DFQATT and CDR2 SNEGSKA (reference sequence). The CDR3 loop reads CSASHRDRVNQPQHF. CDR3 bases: TGCAGTGCTAGTCACCGGGACAGGGTCAATCAGCCCCAGCATTTT.